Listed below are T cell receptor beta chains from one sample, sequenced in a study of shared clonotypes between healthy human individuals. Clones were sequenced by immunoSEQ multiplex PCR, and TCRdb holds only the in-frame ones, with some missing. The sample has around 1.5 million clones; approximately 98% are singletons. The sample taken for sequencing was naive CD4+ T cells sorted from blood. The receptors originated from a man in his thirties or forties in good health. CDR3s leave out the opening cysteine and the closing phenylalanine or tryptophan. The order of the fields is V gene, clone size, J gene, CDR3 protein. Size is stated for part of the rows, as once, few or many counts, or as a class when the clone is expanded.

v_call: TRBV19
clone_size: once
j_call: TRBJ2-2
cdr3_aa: ASSPWTSDNTGELF

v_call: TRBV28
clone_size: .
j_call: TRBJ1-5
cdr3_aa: ASSGTTGRNQPQH

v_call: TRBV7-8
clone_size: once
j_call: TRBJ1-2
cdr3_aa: ASSLEELGGRKGYT

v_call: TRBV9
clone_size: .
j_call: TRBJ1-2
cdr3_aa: ASSVGGFSNYGYT

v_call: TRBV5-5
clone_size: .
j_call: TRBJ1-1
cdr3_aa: ASASGLLRNTEAF

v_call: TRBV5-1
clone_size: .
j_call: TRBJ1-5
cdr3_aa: ASSLEGQGNQPQH

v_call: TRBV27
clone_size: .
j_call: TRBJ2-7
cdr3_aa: ASSLIGDEQY

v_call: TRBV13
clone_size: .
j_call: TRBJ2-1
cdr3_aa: ASSLGSRRAKLDEQF

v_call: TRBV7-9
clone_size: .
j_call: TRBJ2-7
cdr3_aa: ASNTGQGLSYEQY

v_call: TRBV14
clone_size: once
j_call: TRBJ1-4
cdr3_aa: ASSQGGEKLF

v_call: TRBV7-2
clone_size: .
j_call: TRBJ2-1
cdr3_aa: ASSRSGPSGPF

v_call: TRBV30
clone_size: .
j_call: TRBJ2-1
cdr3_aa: AWSGMARNEQF

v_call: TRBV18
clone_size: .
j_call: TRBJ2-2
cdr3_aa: ASSIIKQGANTGELF

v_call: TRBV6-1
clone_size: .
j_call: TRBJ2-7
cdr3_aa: ASTAGWRSYEQY

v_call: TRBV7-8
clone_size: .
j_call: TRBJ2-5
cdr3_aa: ASSPVGLAAQETQY

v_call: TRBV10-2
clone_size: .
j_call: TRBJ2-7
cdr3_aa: ATQSSEQY

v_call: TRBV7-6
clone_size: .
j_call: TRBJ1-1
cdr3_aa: ASSPQFGMNTEAF

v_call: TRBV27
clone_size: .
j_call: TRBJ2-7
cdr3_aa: ASSRTFSYEQY

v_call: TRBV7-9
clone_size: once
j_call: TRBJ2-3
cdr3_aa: ASVLEGLAGFNTDTQY

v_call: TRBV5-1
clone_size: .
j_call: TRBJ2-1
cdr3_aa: ASSRGLADPYNEQF

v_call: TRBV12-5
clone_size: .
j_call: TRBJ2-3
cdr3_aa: ASGPGGRDTQY

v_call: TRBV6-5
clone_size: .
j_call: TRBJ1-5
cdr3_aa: ASSYLGPSSRQPQH

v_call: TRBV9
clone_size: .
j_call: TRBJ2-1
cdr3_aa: ASSQGLAGGFYNEQF